This TCR beta chain was sequenced in a study of regulatory T cells in long-lasting Graves disease. As to time point: newly diagnosed GD, antithyroid drugs for less than 3 months. PBMCs provided the RNA from which the TCR library was made. HTBI primers from iRepertoire and Arm-PCR of CDR3 regions yielded the TCR beta libraries. TCRdb analysed the multiplex PCR reads with MiXCR anew, one entry per CDR3 protein. This sample has roughly 360,000 distinct CDR3 sequences; approximately 12% occur once, and the top ten carry around 18%. This clonotype was seen many times. Per germline, CDR1 DFQATT and CDR2 SNEGSKA (reference sequence). Trimming pared 0 bases from V and 0 bases from J, leaving 12 bases between. The CDR3 loop spans 16 amino acids. This sample also belongs to another study, concerning T cells in Graves' hyperthyroidism and ophthalmopathy.

J is TRBJ2-1 and V is TRBV20-1, with D possibly TRBD2 on 6 matching bases. The material sequenced was peripheral blood mononuclear cells (PBMCs), taken at new diagnosis, from a patient treated with antithyroid drugs. This sequence was found in a woman under 30 with Graves disease. CDR3 in DNA: TGCAGTGCTAGAGATTTCCGGGGGAGCTCCTACAATGAGCAGTTCTTC. Translation gives CSARDFRGSSYNEQFF.